Given below is one T cell receptor beta chain in context. This sample stems from a study of blood T cell repertoires in COVID-19. Background on the study: Samples taken during acute and convalescent COVID-19 were collected in the United States, Italy and Spain. Sources were T cells, B-cell-depleted T cells, or PBMCs; the material itself was cDNA or gDNA.

As originally analysed: Amplification of reference gene primers was used by the study to estimate nucleated cell counts. Only in-frame clones appear in the TCRdb table, and some are missing; sequencing was by immunoSEQ multiplex PCR. That table is the source of V, J and clone size, and D and trimming were worked out from the DNA. This sample has roughly 250,000 clones, with 84% found just once. This clonotype was obtained from a human donor in a cohort sampled during active COVID-19. The sample consisted of peripheral blood.

CDR3 nucleotides: TGTGCCAGCAGTCGGGACAGCAGGTATCAGCCCCAGCATTTT. Translated, it gives CASSRDSRYQPQHF. The V call is TRBV6-5, the J call TRBJ1-5; 7 nucleotides align to TRBD1. V trimming: 5 bases; J trimming: 5 bases; junction bases outside the gene matches: 6. The CDR3 extends over 14 amino acids. Germline CDR1 MNHEY, CDR2 SVGAGI.